These T cell receptor beta chains were read from a single sample in a study of blood T cell repertoires in COVID-19. Measured with immunoSEQ multiplex PCR; TCRdb has only the in-frame clones, and not every one. Among 150,000 to 200,000 clones listed, about 81% were seen once. Sample: peripheral blood. These receptors were obtained from a woman older than 75 with acute or convalescent COVID-19. Each CDR3 is given with its conserved first and last residue. The D gene is left open where the match is weak. Clone size is stated in some rows and not others, as once, few, many or a class when expanded.

j_call: TRBJ1-1
v_call: TRBV7-9
d_call: .
clone_size: .
cdr3_nt: TGTGCCAGCAGCTTAGAAGCGAACACTGAAGCTTTCTTT
cdr3_aa: CASSLEANTEAFF

j_call: TRBJ1-1
v_call: TRBV19
d_call: TRBD1
clone_size: .
cdr3_nt: TGTGCCAGTAGTATAGGACGGGACAGGTCGCACACTGAAGCTTTCTTT
cdr3_aa: CASSIGRDRSHTEAFF

j_call: TRBJ1-2
v_call: TRBV18
d_call: TRBD1
clone_size: .
cdr3_nt: TGTGCCAGCTCACCGTGGGGACAGCCCGTCTATGGCTACACCTTC
cdr3_aa: CASSPWGQPVYGYTF

j_call: TRBJ2-3
v_call: TRBV19
d_call: .
clone_size: once
cdr3_nt: TGTGCCAGTAGCGCGCTGACAGATACGCAGTATTTT
cdr3_aa: CASSALTDTQYF

j_call: TRBJ1-1
v_call: TRBV20-1
d_call: .
clone_size: .
cdr3_nt: TGCAGTGCGATCTATGTTACTGAAGCTTTCTTT
cdr3_aa: CSAIYVTEAFF

j_call: TRBJ1-4
v_call: TRBV5-1
d_call: .
clone_size: few
cdr3_nt: TGCGCCAGCAGCTTGGCCCTCGGGGCAACTAATGAAAAACTGTTTTTT
cdr3_aa: CASSLALGATNEKLFF

j_call: TRBJ2-4
v_call: TRBV28
d_call: TRBD2
clone_size: .
cdr3_nt: TGTGCCAGCTCCCAAGCGGGGGGGCCTTGGGCCAAAAACATTCAGTACTTC
cdr3_aa: CASSQAGGPWAKNIQYF

j_call: TRBJ2-1
v_call: TRBV29-1
d_call: TRBD2
clone_size: few
cdr3_nt: TGCAGCGTTTCAGGTGGTCGGGGGGGCTTCAATGAGCAGTTCTTC
cdr3_aa: CSVSGGRGGFNEQFF

j_call: TRBJ2-3
v_call: TRBV12-3/TRBV12-4
d_call: TRBD1
clone_size: .
cdr3_nt: TGTGCCAGCAGTTTTACGGGACAGACGCAGTATTTT
cdr3_aa: CASSFTGQTQYF

j_call: TRBJ1-4
v_call: TRBV2
d_call: TRBD1
clone_size: .
cdr3_nt: TGTGCCAGCAGTGCTCAGGGGGCGGATAATGAAAAACTGTTTTTT
cdr3_aa: CASSAQGADNEKLFF

j_call: TRBJ1-3
v_call: TRBV6-5
d_call: .
clone_size: .
cdr3_nt: TGTGCCAGCAGTTACGACAGGAGCTCTGGAAACACCATATATTTT
cdr3_aa: CASSYDRSSGNTIYF

j_call: TRBJ1-3
v_call: TRBV15
d_call: .
clone_size: .
cdr3_nt: TGTGCCACCAGCAGAGACACTTACTCTGGAAACACCATATATTTT
cdr3_aa: CATSRDTYSGNTIYF

j_call: TRBJ2-1
v_call: TRBV5-4
d_call: .
clone_size: .
cdr3_nt: TGTGCCAGCAGCCGCGGCGCTAGCGTACACAATGAGCAGTTCTTC
cdr3_aa: CASSRGASVHNEQFF

j_call: TRBJ1-5
v_call: TRBV2
d_call: .
clone_size: few
cdr3_nt: TGTGCCAGCAGTGACCCGGGAAATCAGCCCCAGCATTTT
cdr3_aa: CASSDPGNQPQHF